This T cell receptor beta chain was captured in a study of CD8+ T cells in alopecia areata. Sequencing relied on a cDNA template that was reverse transcribed from extracted RNA. TCRdb's copy holds only in-frame clones and misses some; the assay was immunoSEQ multiplex PCR. The sample shows 150,000 to 200,000 clones, 40% to 55% of them seen only once. A few counts support this clone. What it binds is not known. Study results and caveats: Higher clonality and more expanded CD8+ clones appeared in lesional than normal scalp.

The sample's treatment: oral pan-JAK inhibitor, 5-10 mg twice daily. This clonotype was sampled from a human donor with alopecia areata. The source was CD8+ T cells sorted from blood, collected at roughly week 52, from a patient treated with tofacitinib.

The DNA of the CDR3 is TGTGCCAGCAGCTACGGGACAGCTAATCAGCCCCAGCATTTT. Residues: CASSYGTANQPQHF. The chain has TRBV7-3 and TRBJ1-5, with TRBD1 matching over 7 bases. In germline, CDR1 is SGHTA, CDR2 FQGTGA. J was trimmed by 4 bases and V by 4 bases; bases with no gene match: 4. CDR3 length: 14 amino acids.